This TCR beta chain was identified during a study of cytomegalovirus exposure and HLA in healthy donors. Both 60 Vbeta primers and 13 Jbeta primers went into the PCR. Generated by immunoSEQ multiplex PCR, the TCRdb table keeps only in-frame clones and is missing some. Of some 120,000 clones in the sample, more than 70% were seen once. In regard to this clone: The antigen is not known.

Donors consisted of healthy bone marrow donors. Study-wide results and caveats: A later analysis reportedly found that, within productive TCRs, an Asian-associated ancestry cluster had fewer N-insertions than the mean observed across the roughly 730 donors. A later analysis linked a missense DCLRE1C variant to TCR beta V- and J-gene trimming. In a later analysis, parvovirus B19, influenza, CMV and Epstein-Barr virus appeared linked to several top co-occurrence clusters.

Germline loops: CDR1 SNHLY, CDR2 FYNNEI. Trimming at V came to 3 bases and at J to 5 bases, leaving 11 bases not matched to a gene. The CDR3 has 17 residues. The sequencing sample was made of PBMCs. The V call is TRBV2, the J call TRBJ2-2; 8 bases line up with TRBD2. This sequence was found in a woman between 45 and 60 years old in good health and CMV-seropositive. CDR3 protein: CASSDLLAGGETGELFF. The CDR3 nucleotides are TGTGCCAGCAGTGATCTTTTGGCGGGAGGAGAGACCGGGGAGCTGTTTTTT.